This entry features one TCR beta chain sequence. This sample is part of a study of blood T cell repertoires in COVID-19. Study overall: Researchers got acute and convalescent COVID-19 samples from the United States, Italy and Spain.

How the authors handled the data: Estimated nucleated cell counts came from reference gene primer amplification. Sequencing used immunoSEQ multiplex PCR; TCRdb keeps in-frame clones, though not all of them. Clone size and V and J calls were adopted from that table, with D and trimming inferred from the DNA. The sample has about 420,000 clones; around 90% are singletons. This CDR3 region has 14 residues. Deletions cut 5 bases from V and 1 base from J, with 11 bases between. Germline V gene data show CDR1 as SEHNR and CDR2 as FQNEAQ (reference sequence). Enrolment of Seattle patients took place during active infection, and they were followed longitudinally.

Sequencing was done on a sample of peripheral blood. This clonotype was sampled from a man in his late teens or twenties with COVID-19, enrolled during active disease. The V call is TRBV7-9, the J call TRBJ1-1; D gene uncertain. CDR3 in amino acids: CASSAKLENTEAFF. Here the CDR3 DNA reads TGTGCCAGCAGCGCCAAACTAGAGAACACTGAAGCTTTCTTT.